Following are 32 T cell receptor beta chains from one sample sequenced in a study of blood T cell repertoires in COVID-19. TCRdb keeps only in-frame clones here, not all; method: immunoSEQ multiplex PCR. The sample has roughly 190,000 clones, almost 85% seen once. Input material: peripheral blood. These receptors were taken from a woman in her sixties or seventies with active or convalescent COVID-19.

The chain employs TRBV7-3 and TRBJ2-1, with 8 bases lining up with TRBD2. The CDR3 runs 15 residues. The germline CDR1 and CDR2 sequences are SGHTA and FQGTGA. The ends lost 5 bases at V and 6 bases at J; junction bases unmatched: 9. The CDR3 region is CASSKEAGGANEQFF. The CDR3 DNA sequence: TGTGCCAGCAGCAAGGAGGCGGGAGGAGCCAATGAGCAGTTCTTC.

This chain joins TRBV5-6 and TRBJ2-5; D possibly corresponds to TRBD1 (6 bases). Trimming cost V 3 bases and J 1 base, with 10 bases left between them. CDR1 and CDR2 from the germline V gene are SGHDT and YYEEEE. The CDR3 totals 14 residues. This CDR3 reads CASSSPGVQETQYF. The DNA of the CDR3 is TGTGCCAGCAGCTCGCCAGGGGTCCAAGAGACCCAGTACTTC.

V gene TRBV6-1 combines with J gene TRBJ2-1; D gene ambiguous. Germline assignment: CDR1 MNHNS and CDR2 SASEGT. This CDR3 spans 11 amino acids. V was clipped by 3 bases and J by 8 bases, with 5 bases between them. The CDR3, as DNA: TGTGCCAGCAGTGAGAGATATGAGCAGTTCTTC. This sequence encodes CASSERYEQFF.

This clone has a single count. The V and J genes are TRBV2 and TRBJ2-7; the D gene is possibly TRBD1 (6 bases). V lost 4 bases to trimming and J lost 0 bases, with 10 bases between them. The germline gives CDR1 SNHLY, CDR2 FYNNEI. The CDR3 covers 14 residues. The CDR3 reads CASSATGFSYEQYF. The CDR3 DNA follows: TGTGCCAGCAGTGCCACAGGGTTCTCCTACGAGCAGTACTTC.

The chain joins TRBV7-9 to TRBJ1-3; no reliable D call. The V end lost 1 base, the J end lost 0 bases, and 13 bases lay between the germline ends. Germline V gene sequence: CDR1 SEHNR, CDR2 FQNEAQ (reference sequence). The CDR3 covers 17 residues. The CDR3 reads CASSLGATRNSGNTIYF. CDR3 nucleotides: TGTGCCAGCAGCTTAGGTGCCACACGTAACTCTGGAAACACCATATATTTT.

The genes are TRBV27 and TRBJ2-4; D unclear. Germline values: CDR1 MNHEY, CDR2 SMNVEV (reference sequence). The V and J ends lost 6 bases and 0 bases respectively, with 6 bases between them. The CDR3 extends over 13 amino acids. The CDR3 sequence is CASRELAKNIQYF. CDR3 nucleotide sequence: TGTGCCAGCAGAGAACTAGCCAAAAACATTCAGTACTTC.

This chain links TRBV3-1 (or the pseudogene TRBV3-2) with TRBJ2-1; the match to TRBD2 covers 7 bases. The ends lost 1 base at V and 10 bases at J; junction bases unmatched: 7. The CDR3 extends over 14 amino acids. Per the germline V gene, CDR1 is LGHDT and CDR2 is YNNKEL (reference sequence). CDR3 nucleotides: TGTGCCAGCAGCCAAGTTGTAAGAGCGGGAGAGCAGTTCTTC. Its translation: CASSQVVRAGEQFF.

This chain uses TRBV21-1 with TRBJ2-3; TRBD1, as called in the table, went unchecked against the DNA. TRBV21-1 is a listed pseudogene. CDR3 length equals 16 residues. CDR3 DNA sequence: TGTGCCAGCAGCAAAACCGGGGACAGGGGCTACGATACGCAGTATTTT. Translation gives CASSKTGDRGYDTQYF.

J is TRBJ2-2 and V is TRBV18, with no clear D. Germline V gene data show CDR1 as KGHSH and CDR2 as LQKENI. V lost 3 bases and J lost 1, with 6 bases in between. There are 14 residues in the CDR3. The CDR3 DNA reads TGTGCCAGCTCACCTCGACTGAACACCGGGGAGCTGTTTTTT. As protein: CASSPRLNTGELFF.

The chain employs TRBV7-9 and TRBJ1-1; possible D gene TRBD1, 5 bases. V was clipped by 7 bases and J by 7 bases, with 16 bases between them. The germline V gene has CDR1 SEHNR and CDR2 FQNEAQ (reference sequence). CDR3 length equals 13 residues. The CDR3 region has the DNA TGTGCCAGCAAAATGGACGGAGGGGTTGAAGCTTTCTTT. It translates to CASKMDGGVEAFF.

This clone was detected only a few times. This chain links TRBV2 with TRBJ1-5, with a possible D match to TRBD1 (6 bases). The CDR3 loop spans 16 amino acids. From germline, CDR1 is SNHLY and CDR2 FYNNEI. With 3 bases removed from V and 1 base from J, the gap between germline ends came to 13 bases. CDR3 amino acids: CASSDEGEMSNQPQHF. The CDR3 DNA follows: TGTGCCAGCAGTGATGAGGGGGAAATGAGCAATCAGCCCCAGCATTTT.

This chain joins TRBV4-2 and TRBJ2-7; D perhaps matches TRBD1 (5 bases). This CDR3 contains 13 residues. Germline-derived CDR1 and CDR2 are LGHNA and YNFKEQ. V dropped 2 bases and J dropped 8 bases, with 13 bases sitting between them. CDR3 amino acids: CASSQRGFYQQYF. CDR3 DNA: TGTGCCAGCAGCCAAAGGGGATTTTATCAGCAGTACTTC.

J is TRBJ2-2 and V is TRBV19, with TRBD1 matching over 9 bases. This CDR3 comprises 13 residues. The germline CDR1 and CDR2 sequences are LNHDA and SQIVND (reference sequence). V gave up 0 bases and J gave up 13 bases; unmatched junction bases: 3. CDR3 coding DNA: TGTGCCAGTAGTATAGATGGGACAGGGCGGCTGTTTTTT. Translating gives CASSIDGTGRLFF.

This chain joins TRBV27 and TRBJ2-3, with a possible D match to TRBD2 (5 bases). V lost 5 bases to trimming and J lost 0 bases, with 15 bases between them. CDR1 and CDR2 from the germline V gene are MNHEY and SMNVEV (reference sequence). The CDR3 length is 16 residues. The CDR3 DNA sequence: TGTGCCAGCAGTCGGGGAGTGGCTAGAAGCACAGATACGCAGTATTTT. It encodes CASSRGVARSTDTQYF.

This CDR3 reads CASSSGLAVTGELFF. CDR3 nucleotides: TGCGCCAGCAGCTCCGGACTAGCGGTCACCGGGGAGCTGTTTTTT. The chain is built from TRBV5-1 and TRBJ2-2, with TRBD2 matching over 10 bases. CDR3 length: 15 amino acids. Germline values: CDR1 SGHRS, CDR2 YFSETQ. The V gene end was trimmed by 3 bases and the J gene end by 4 bases; junction bases not matched to a gene: 3.

The rearrangement links TRBV27 to TRBJ1-2; TRBD1 matches at 7 bases. Losses at the gene ends were 4 bases for V and 2 bases for J; bases not matched to a gene: 16. In germline, CDR1 is MNHEY, CDR2 SMNVEV (reference sequence). CDR3 length equals 18 residues. The CDR3 nucleotides are TGTGCCAGCAGTTCCAATAAACACAACCGGGACAGAAACTATGGCTACACCTTC. Amino acid sequence: CASSSNKHNRDRNYGYTF.

The chain is built from TRBV4-1 and TRBJ2-3, with D tentatively TRBD1 (5 bases). Trimming cost V 2 bases and J 6 bases, with 9 bases left between them. There are 13 residues in the CDR3. Germline V gives CDR1 MGHRA, CDR2 YSYEKL. CDR3 region: CASSQTRGDTQYF. The DNA of the CDR3 is TGCGCCAGCAGCCAAACAAGGGGTGATACGCAGTATTTT.

The V gene is TRBV4-2, the J gene TRBJ2-2; TRBD2 matches at 9 bases. Per germline, CDR1 LGHNA and CDR2 YNFKEQ. Unmatched junction bases numbered 12, after V lost 0 bases and J lost 7 bases. There are 18 residues in the CDR3. CDR3 DNA sequence: TGTGCCAGCAGCCAAGATCAGGTGCGGGAGGGCCGAGGCGGGGAGCTGTTTTTT. The encoded protein is CASSQDQVREGRGGELFF.

The chain joins TRBV19 to TRBJ1-4; 7 nucleotides agree with TRBD1. This CDR3 spans 13 amino acids. V was clipped by 3 bases and J by 8 bases; unmatched bases: 3. Germline loops: CDR1 LNHDA, CDR2 SQIVND (reference sequence). CDR3 nucleotides: TGTGCCAGTAGTATGGGACAGAGAGAAAAACTGTTTTTT. It encodes CASSMGQREKLFF.

CDR3 bases: TGTGCCAGCTCACCACCGTCCGGGGAGGCTAGCCAGTTCTTC. As protein: CASSPPSGEASQFF. J is TRBJ2-1 and V is TRBV18; D may be TRBD2 (6 bases). Per the germline V gene, CDR1 is KGHSH and CDR2 is LQKENI. CDR3 length: 14 residues. The V and J ends lost 0 bases and 13 bases respectively, with 16 bases between them.

This clone appeared once. The V and J genes are TRBV4-1 and TRBJ2-2; 8 bases line up with TRBD1. CDR3 length: 18 residues. Trimming removed 2 bases from V and 1 base from J; junction bases left unmatched: 9. Germline assignment: CDR1 MGHRA and CDR2 YSYEKL. The CDR3, as DNA: TGCGCCAGCAGCCAAACCCAGGCCGGGACAGGGAACACCGGGGAGCTGTTTTTT. It codes for CASSQTQAGTGNTGELFF.

This sequence joins TRBV19 and TRBJ2-2, with D possibly TRBD2 on 5 matching bases. Between the trimmed V and J ends, which lost 1 base and 5 bases, there was a span of 11 bases. This CDR3 has 15 residues. CDR1 LNHDA and CDR2 SQIVND come from the germline V gene (reference sequence). The CDR3 region has the DNA TGTGCCAGTAGTATAGCGAGGGTTGGGACCGGGGAGCTGTTTTTT. This sequence encodes CASSIARVGTGELFF.

This sequence joins TRBV25-1 and TRBJ1-3; no clear D gene. V was trimmed by 6 bases and J by 0 bases, leaving 12 bases between them. Per the germline V gene, CDR1 is MGHDK and CDR2 is SYGVNS. The CDR3 is made up of 15 amino acids. The CDR3 is CASSRDSSSGNTIYF. The DNA for the CDR3 is TGTGCCAGCAGCAGAGATTCTAGCTCTGGAAACACCATATATTTT.

The chain joins TRBV9 to TRBJ2-2; perhaps TRBD1 as D (6 bases). Germline-derived CDR1 and CDR2 are SGDLS and YYNGEE. This CDR3 region has 13 residues. The V gene lost 0 bases and the J gene lost 9 bases, with 9 bases spanning the gap. The CDR3 sequence: CASSVAQGRELFF. For the CDR3, the DNA is TGTGCCAGCAGCGTAGCCCAGGGGAGGGAGCTGTTTTTT.

The CDR3 spells CASSLATGSNEKLFF. The CDR3 nucleotides are TGTGCCAGCAGCTTAGCGACAGGCTCTAATGAAAAACTGTTTTTT. The chain combines TRBV7-9 with TRBJ1-4; possibly TRBD1 for D (6 bases). The length of the CDR3 is 15 residues. Germline lookup yields CDR1 SEHNR and CDR2 FQNEAQ (reference sequence). V was clipped by 0 bases and J by 3 bases, with 8 bases between them.

The chain's CDR3 is CASSEPTEFRGRGGEQYF. CDR3 nucleotides: TGCGCCAGCAGTGAGCCCACAGAATTCCGCGGGAGAGGCGGCGAGCAGTACTTC. The genes are TRBV10-2 and TRBJ2-7; 7 positions agree with TRBD2. This CDR3 region has 18 residues. V gave up 2 bases and J gave up 6 bases; unmatched junction bases: 19. Germline CDR1 and CDR2: WSHSY and SAAADI.

The sample holds a few counts of this clone. The chain is built from TRBV11-1 and TRBJ2-7; D is perhaps TRBD2 (6 bases). This CDR3 region has 15 residues. From germline, CDR1 is SGHAT and CDR2 FQDESV (reference sequence). Trimming left V 4 bases short and J 2 bases short, with 15 bases between. This chain's CDR3 is CASSSWASATYEQYF. In DNA, the CDR3 is TGTGCCAGCAGCTCATGGGCTAGCGCAACCTACGAGCAGTACTTC.

The rearrangement joins TRBV7-3 to TRBJ2-3; 10 bases are shared with TRBD2. CDR3 length: 14 residues. V was clipped by 3 bases and J by 4 bases; unmatched bases: 1. Germline lookup yields CDR1 SGHTA and CDR2 FQGTGA. CDR3 nucleotides: TGTGCCAGCAGCTTGGGACTAGCGTCAGATACGCAGTATTTT. Protein product: CASSLGLASDTQYF.

The chain couples TRBV9 to TRBJ1-2; 8 bases map to TRBD1. There are 15 residues in the CDR3. V lost 2 bases to trimming and J lost 4 bases; unmatched junction nucleotides: 7. CDR1 is SGDLS and CDR2 is YYNGEE in the germline V gene. The CDR3 here is CASSVGQELIYGYTF. In nucleotides, the CDR3 is TGTGCCAGCAGCGTGGGACAGGAGCTGATCTATGGCTACACCTTC.

This clone was seen only once. The rearrangement links TRBV11-2 to TRBJ2-2, with D possibly matching TRBD2 (6 bases). The CDR3 runs 16 residues. Per the germline V gene, CDR1 is SGHAT and CDR2 is FQNNGV. V was clipped by 3 bases and J by 1 base, with 12 bases between them. The CDR3 sequence: CASSLGAGLNTGELFF. The CDR3 DNA is TGTGCCAGCAGCTTGGGTGCGGGACTGAACACCGGGGAGCTGTTTTTT.

The chain uses TRBV29-1 and TRBJ1-1; 8 nucleotides match TRBD1. This CDR3 is built from 14 residues. V shed 6 bases and J 1 base; nucleotides not matched to a gene: 7. Germline lookup yields CDR1 SQVTM and CDR2 ANQGSEA. The CDR3 loop reads CSVTGVPGNTEAFF. In nucleotides, the CDR3 is TGCAGCGTGACAGGGGTCCCTGGGAACACTGAAGCTTTCTTT.

The rearrangement links TRBV27 to TRBJ1-4; 10 bases align to TRBD1. Germline V gene sequence: CDR1 MNHEY, CDR2 SMNVEV (reference sequence). CDR3 length: 15 residues. Trimming cost V 6 bases and J 8 bases; bases outside gene matches: 9. The CDR3 sequence: CASRSQGQGREKLFF. CDR3 nucleotides: TGTGCCAGCAGGTCTCAGGGACAGGGGAGGGAAAAACTGTTTTTT.